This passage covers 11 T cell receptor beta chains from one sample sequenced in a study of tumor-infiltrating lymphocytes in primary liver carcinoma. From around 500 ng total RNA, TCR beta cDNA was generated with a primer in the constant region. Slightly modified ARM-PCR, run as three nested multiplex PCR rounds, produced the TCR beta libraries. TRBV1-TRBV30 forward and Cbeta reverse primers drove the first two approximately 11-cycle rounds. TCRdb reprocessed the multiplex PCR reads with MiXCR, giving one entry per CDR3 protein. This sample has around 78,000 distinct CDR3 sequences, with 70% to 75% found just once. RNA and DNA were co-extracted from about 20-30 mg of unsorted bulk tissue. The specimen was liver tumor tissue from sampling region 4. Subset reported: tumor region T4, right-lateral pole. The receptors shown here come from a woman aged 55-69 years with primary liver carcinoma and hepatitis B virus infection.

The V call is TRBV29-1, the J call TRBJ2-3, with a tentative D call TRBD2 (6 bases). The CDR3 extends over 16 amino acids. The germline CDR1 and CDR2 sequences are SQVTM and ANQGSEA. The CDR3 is CSVGNGSSVRTDTQYF. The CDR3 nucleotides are TGCAGTGTCGGTAACGGGAGTTCGGTACGGACAGATACGCAGTATTTT.

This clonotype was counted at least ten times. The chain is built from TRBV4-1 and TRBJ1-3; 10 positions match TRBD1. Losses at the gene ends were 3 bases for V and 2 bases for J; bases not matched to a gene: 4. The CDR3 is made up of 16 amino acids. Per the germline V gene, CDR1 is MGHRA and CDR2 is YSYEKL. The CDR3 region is CASSHPGQGTGNTIYF. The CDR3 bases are TGCGCCAGCAGCCATCCGGGACAGGGGACTGGAAACACCATATATTTT.

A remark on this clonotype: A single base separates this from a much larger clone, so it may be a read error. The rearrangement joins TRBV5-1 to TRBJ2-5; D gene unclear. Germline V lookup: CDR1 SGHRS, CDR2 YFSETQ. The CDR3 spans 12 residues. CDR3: CVSSSGGETQYF. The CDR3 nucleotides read TGCGTCAGCAGCTCGGGCGGTGAGACCCAGTACTTC.

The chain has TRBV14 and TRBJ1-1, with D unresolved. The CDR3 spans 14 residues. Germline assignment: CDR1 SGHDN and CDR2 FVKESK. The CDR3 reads CDNSPAGVDTEAFF. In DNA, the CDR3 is TGTGACAACAGCCCGGCTGGTGTGGACACTGAAGCTTTCTTT.

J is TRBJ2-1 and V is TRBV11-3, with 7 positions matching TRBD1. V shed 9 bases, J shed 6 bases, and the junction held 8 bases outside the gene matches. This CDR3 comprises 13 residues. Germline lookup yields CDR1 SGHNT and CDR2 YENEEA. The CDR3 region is CASGLGDSNEQFF. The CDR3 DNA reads TGTGCCAGTGGCTTAGGGGACAGCAATGAGCAGTTCTTC.

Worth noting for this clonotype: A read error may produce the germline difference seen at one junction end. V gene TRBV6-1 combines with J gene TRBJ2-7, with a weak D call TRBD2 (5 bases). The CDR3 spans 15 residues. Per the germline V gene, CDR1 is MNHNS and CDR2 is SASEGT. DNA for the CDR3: TGTGCTAGCAGTGAATCTAGCTGGAGCTCCTACGAGCGGTACTTC. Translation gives CASSESSWSSYERYF.

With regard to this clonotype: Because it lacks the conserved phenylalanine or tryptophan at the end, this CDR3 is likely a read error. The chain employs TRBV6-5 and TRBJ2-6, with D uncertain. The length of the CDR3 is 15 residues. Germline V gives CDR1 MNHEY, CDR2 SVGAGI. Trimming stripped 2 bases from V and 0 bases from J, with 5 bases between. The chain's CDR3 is CASSYRDSGANVLTL. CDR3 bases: TGTGCCAGCAGTTACAGGGACTCTGGGGCCAACGTCCTGACTCTC.

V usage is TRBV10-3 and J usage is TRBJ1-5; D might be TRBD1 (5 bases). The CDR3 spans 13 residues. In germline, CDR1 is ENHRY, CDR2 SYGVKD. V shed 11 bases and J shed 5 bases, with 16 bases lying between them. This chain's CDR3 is CAVVGQEYQPQHF. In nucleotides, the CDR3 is TGTGCCGTTGTGGGGCAGGAGTATCAGCCCCAGCATTTT.

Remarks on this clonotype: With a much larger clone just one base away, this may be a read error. In nucleotides, the CDR3 is TGTGCCAGCATCCCGACACCTACATTGAACACTGAAGCTTTCTTT. This gives the protein CASIPTPTLNTEAFF. The V call is TRBV6-5, the J call TRBJ1-1; D is undetermined. V was clipped by 7 bases and J by 0 bases, with 15 bases between them. CDR1 MNHEY and CDR2 SVGAGI come from the germline V gene. This CDR3 contains 15 residues.

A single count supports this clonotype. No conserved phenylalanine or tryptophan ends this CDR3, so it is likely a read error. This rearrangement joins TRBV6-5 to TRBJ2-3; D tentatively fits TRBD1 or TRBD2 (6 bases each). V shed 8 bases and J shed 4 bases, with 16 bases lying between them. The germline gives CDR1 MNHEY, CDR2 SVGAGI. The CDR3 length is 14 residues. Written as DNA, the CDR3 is TGTGCCAGCCGGAGAGGGGGGCGCGCAGATACGCAGTATTCT. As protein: CASRRGGRADTQYS.

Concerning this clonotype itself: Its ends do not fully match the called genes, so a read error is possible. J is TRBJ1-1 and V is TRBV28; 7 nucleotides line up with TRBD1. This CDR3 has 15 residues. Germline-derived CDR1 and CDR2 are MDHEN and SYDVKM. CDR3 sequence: CASRKSGGLNTEAVF. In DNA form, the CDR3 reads TGTGCCAGTAGAAAATCAGGGGGTTTGAACACTGAAGCTGTCTTT.